The 17 T cell receptor beta chains presented below share a single source sample, sequenced in a study of OX40 agonist ivuxolimab in advanced cancers. The data were produced by immunoSEQ multiplex PCR, yet TCRdb's version contains in-frame clones alone and is incomplete. The table lists just over 80,000 clones, around nine tenths of them singletons. The sequencing used CD4+ or CD8+ T cells sorted from blood, collected in a trial of the OX40 agonist ivuxolimab. These receptors were obtained from an adult with an advanced solid tumor such as melanoma, head and neck, liver or kidney cancer.

The J gene is TRBJ2-3, the V gene TRBV9; possibly TRBD1 or TRBD2 for D (5 bases each). This CDR3 spans 16 amino acids. Between the trimmed V and J ends, which lost 4 bases and 3 bases, there was a span of 18 bases. Germline V gives CDR1 SGDLS, CDR2 YYNGEE. As DNA, the CDR3 is TGTGCCAGCAGCCCCGTGGCGGGTGGGGCTACAGATACGCAGTATTTT. Translation gives CASSPVAGGATDTQYF. The complete variable domain, with remaining parts taken from reference TRBV9 and TRBJ2-3, reads DSGVTQTPKHLITATGQRVTLRCSPRSGDLSVYWYQQSLDQGLQFLIQYYNGEERAKGNILERFSAQQFPDLHSELNLSSLELGDSALYFCASSPVAGGATDTQYFGPGTRLTVL.

This clone was observed a handful of times. The V and J genes are TRBV1 and TRBJ2-7; the D segment call TRBD2 is taken from the table without a DNA check. TRBV1 represents a pseudogene. The CDR3 has 16 residues. The CDR3 coding sequence is TGCACCAGCAGCCATCCCAGCGGGGGCTTGACCTACGAGCAGTACTTC. It yields the protein CTSSHPSGGLTYEQYF.

This chain joins TRBV5-1 and TRBJ2-6; D possibly corresponds to TRBD1 (6 bases). Germline-derived CDR1 and CDR2 are SGHRS and YFSETQ. Trimming cost V 0 bases and J 1 base, with 14 bases left between them. The CDR3 has 18 amino acids. The CDR3 nucleotides are TGCGCCAGCAGCTTGGCCATTGGGGGCGCGTCTGGGGCCAACGTCCTGACTTTC. This codes for CASSLAIGGASGANVLTF.

The genes are TRBV28 and TRBJ2-7, with D maybe TRBD2 (5 bases). The CDR3 is 13 amino acids. V was pared by 11 bases and J by 3 bases, with 17 bases between. Germline assignment: CDR1 MDHEN and CDR2 SYDVKM. The CDR3: CAGSEALDYEQYF. The DNA of the CDR3 is TGTGCCGGGAGTGAGGCGCTTGACTACGAGCAGTACTTC.

V is TRBV5-6 and J is TRBJ1-2; D not resolved. CDR3 size: 14 residues. Trimming took 2 bases from V and 7 from J, leaving 15 bases between them. Germline CDR1 reads SGHDT; CDR2 reads YYEEEE. The CDR3 protein is CASSLVPHMSGYTF. The CDR3 coding sequence is TGTGCCAGCAGCTTAGTCCCGCACATGAGTGGCTACACCTTC.

CDR3 sequence (DNA): TGTGCCAGCGGGGTCCGACAGGGGGCCGGGGAGCTGTTTTTT. It yields the protein CASGVRQGAGELFF. This chain joins TRBV2 and TRBJ2-2, with 9 bases that match TRBD1. Germline V gene data show CDR1 as SNHLY and CDR2 as FYNNEI. The CDR3 covers 14 residues. With 8 bases clipped from V and 6 bases from J, the junction kept 7 bases outside the gene matches.

The chain is built from TRBV7-2 and TRBJ2-6; TRBD1 aligns across 10 bases. The V segment lost 5 bases and the J segment 2 bases; nucleotides outside the gene matches: 9. This CDR3 is built from 18 residues. CDR1 SGHTA and CDR2 FQGNSA come from the germline V gene. CDR3 sequence (DNA): TGTGCCAGCAGCCCACCGGGACAGGGGTTAGCTGGGGCCAACGTCCTGACTTTC. Its translation: CASSPPGQGLAGANVLTF. The entire variable domain, with the rest obtained from reference TRBV7-2 and TRBJ2-6, is as follows: GAGVSQSPSNKVTEKGKDVELRCDPISGHTALYWYRQSLGQGLEFLIYFQGNSAPDKSGLPSDRFSAERTGGSVSTLTIQRTQQEDSAVYLCASSPPGQGLAGANVLTFGAGSRLTVL.

J is TRBJ1-6 and V is TRBV19; no reliable D call. Trimming left V 4 bases short and J 9 bases short, with 10 bases between. The CDR3 is 13 residues long. Germline values: CDR1 LNHDA, CDR2 SQIVND (reference sequence). In nucleotides, the CDR3 is TGTGCCAGTAGTACGACCCGAGGTTCACCCCTCCACTTT. Its protein product is CASSTTRGSPLHF.

This chain joins TRBV4-1 and TRBJ1-2; tentative D call: TRBD1 (6 bases). The ends were cut back, 3 bases at V and 4 bases at J, with 15 bases in the middle. CDR3 length equals 15 residues. Per the germline V gene, CDR1 is MGHRA and CDR2 is YSYEKL. The CDR3 here is CASSHARGGAYGYTF. The DNA for the CDR3 is TGCGCCAGCAGCCACGCCAGAGGGGGAGCCTATGGCTACACCTTC.

This rearrangement joins TRBV29-1 to TRBJ1-2; D is perhaps TRBD1 (6 bases). The CDR3 is made up of 14 amino acids. Germline V CDR1 and CDR2: SQVTM, ANQGSEA. The ends were cut back, 6 bases at V and 4 bases at J, with 18 bases in the middle. CDR3: CSVDRPQSFYGYTF. The CDR3 DNA follows: TGCAGCGTGGACAGACCCCAATCCTTCTATGGCTACACCTTC.

The V gene is TRBV12-5, the J gene TRBJ1-1; D unresolved. CDR1 and CDR2 from the germline V gene are LGHNT and FRNRAP. This CDR3 has 16 residues. With 0 bases removed from V and 2 bases from J, the gap between germline ends came to 13 bases. The CDR3 region has the DNA TGTGCTAGTGGTTTGGTACCCCGGCCCCTTAACACTGAAGCTTTCTTT. It is translated as CASGLVPRPLNTEAFF.

This chain connects TRBV13 to TRBJ1-6; TRBD1 matches at 7 bases. V lost 6 bases, J lost 9 bases, and 8 bases stayed unmatched. Germline V gene lookup returns CDR1 PRHDT and CDR2 FYEKMQ (reference sequence). The CDR3 sequence is 14 residues long. CDR3 residues: CASSVQGHASPLHF. CDR3 in DNA: TGTGCCAGCAGTGTACAGGGGCATGCTTCACCCCTCCACTTT.

The chain is built from TRBV27 and TRBJ1-4; a possible D gene is TRBD1 (6 bases). Trimming took off 1 base at V and 8 bases at J, with 14 bases between the two ends. From germline, CDR1 is MNHEY and CDR2 SMNVEV (reference sequence). The CDR3 runs to 15 residues. The CDR3, as DNA: TGTGCCAGCAGTTTATTACAGGGATCGAGGGAAAAACTGTTTTTT. Protein: CASSLLQGSREKLFF.

The chain couples TRBV7-2 to TRBJ2-1; TRBD2 matches at 9 bases. Germline CDR1 and CDR2: SGHTA and FQGNSA. The CDR3 runs 16 residues. V gave up 0 bases and J gave up 4 bases; unmatched junction bases: 4. CDR3 sequence: CASSLAGAGGYNEQFF. DNA of the CDR3: TGTGCCAGCAGCTTAGCGGGAGCGGGAGGATACAATGAGCAGTTCTTC.

The V gene is TRBV19, the J gene TRBJ1-5; the D is unclear. The ends were cut back, 5 bases at V and 3 bases at J, with 14 bases in the middle. The CDR3 is made up of 15 amino acids. CDR1 and CDR2 from the germline V gene are LNHDA and SQIVND (reference sequence). CDR3 nucleotides: TGTGCCAGTAGTCCTCGGCCCATTTTCAATCAGCCCCAGCATTTT. Its translation: CASSPRPIFNQPQHF. Together with reference TRBV19 and TRBJ1-5, the CDR3 gives the full variable domain: DGGITQSPKYLFRKEGQNVTLSCEQNLNHDAMYWYRQDPGQGLRLIYYSQIVNDFQKGDIAEGYSVSREKKESFPLTVTSAQKNPTAFYLCASSPRPIFNQPQHFGDGTRLSIL.

The gene calls are TRBV29-1 and TRBJ2-7, with 8 bases lining up with TRBD1. Looked up from germline, CDR1 is SQVTM and CDR2 is ANQGSEA. The CDR3 consists of 15 residues. V shed 4 bases and J 1 base; nucleotides not matched to a gene: 9. CDR3 sequence: CSVVPGQATSYEQYF. CDR3 DNA: TGCAGCGTTGTCCCGGGACAGGCAACATCCTACGAGCAGTACTTC.

The gene calls are TRBV6-1 and TRBJ2-2, with 7 bases lining up with TRBD1. Germline CDR1 MNHNS, CDR2 SASEGT. The CDR3 loop spans 13 amino acids. V lost 7 bases and J lost 4; bases outside the gene matches: 3. The CDR3 nucleotides read TGTGCCAGCATTACAGGGGTCACCGGGGAGCTGTTTTTT. It yields the protein CASITGVTGELFF.